This is a list of T cell receptor beta chains from one sample in a study of OX40 agonist ivuxolimab in advanced cancers. The assay was immunoSEQ multiplex PCR, and TCRdb's table has in-frame clones only and misses some. This table holds 70,000 to 85,000 clones, more than 65% found once. The sequences come from CD4+ or CD8+ T cells sorted from blood, collected in a trial of the OX40 agonist ivuxolimab. The receptor set was obtained from an adult with an advanced solid tumor such as melanoma, head and neck, liver or kidney cancer. Both conserved end residues are part of each CDR3. The order of the fields is V gene, clone size, D gene, J gene, CDR3 DNA, CDR3 protein. A D gene is named only where the DNA matches it firmly. Clone size appears in some rows only: once, few, many, or a class for an expanded clone.

>TRBV10-3|.|TRBD2|TRBJ2-3
TGTGCCATCAGCTCCACAGCGGGGGTATCTGATACGCAGTATTTT
CAISSTAGVSDTQYF
>TRBV6-5|.|TRBD2|TRBJ2-1
TGTGCCAGCAGCTGGGGGGGTGAGCAGTTCTTC
CASSWGGEQFF
>TRBV5-5|.|TRBD2|TRBJ2-1
TGTGCCAGCAGTTTCGGGGGGTATGAGCAGTTCTTC
CASSFGGYEQFF
>TRBV7-2|few|.|TRBJ1-5
TGTGCCAGCAGCTTAAACAATCAGCCCCAGCATTTT
CASSLNNQPQHF
>TRBV13|.|TRBD2|TRBJ2-7
TGTGCCAGCAGCAGGAGACTAGCGGGGCTCTACGAGCAGTACTTC
CASSRRLAGLYEQYF
>TRBV6-5|.|.|TRBJ1-5
TGTGCCAGCAGTTACTCGAGTGTTAGGGGTCAGCCCCAGCATTTT
CASSYSSVRGQPQHF
>TRBV4-2|few|.|TRBJ1-1
TGTGCCAGCAGCCAATCAGCCCTCCACACTGAAGCTTTCTTT
CASSQSALHTEAFF
>TRBV19|.|.|TRBJ1-1
TGTGCCAGTAGTAAGAGGGGAACTGAAGCTTTCTTT
CASSKRGTEAFF
>TRBV7-3|.|.|TRBJ2-3
TGTGCCAGCAGCTTAACGCGGGGCCCCCCCACAGATACGCAGTATTTT
CASSLTRGPPTDTQYF
>TRBV5-1|.|.|TRBJ1-2
TGCGCCAGCAGCTTTCAGGGGTCTAACTATGGCTACACCTTC
CASSFQGSNYGYTF
>TRBV6-5|.|.|TRBJ1-4
TGTGCCAGCAGGAAGGGGGGGCGACCTAATGAAAAACTGTTTTTT
CASRKGGRPNEKLFF
>TRBV10-3|.|.|TRBJ1-1
TGTGCCATCAGTGAGACCGGGAACACTGAAGCTTTCTTT
CAISETGNTEAFF
>TRBV28|.|.|TRBJ1-3
TGTGCCAGCAGCACCGGGGGGATATTTGGAAACACCATATATTTT
CASSTGGIFGNTIYF
>TRBV4-3|.|.|TRBJ1-1
TGCGCCAGCAGCCCCACCCGCAGGGGTCCGAACACTGAAGCTTTCTTT
CASSPTRRGPNTEAFF
>TRBV6-5|.|.|TRBJ2-1
TGTGCCAGCAGTTACGGGGAATTTGGCAATGAGCAGTTCTTC
CASSYGEFGNEQFF
>TRBV29-1|.|.|TRBJ1-2
TGCAGCGTTGAAGCCCAGGGGTTCGGTGGCTACACCTTC
CSVEAQGFGGYTF
>TRBV10-1|.|.|TRBJ2-2
TGCGCCAGCAGTGAAGGCGGGACGAACACCGGGGAGCTGTTTTTT
CASSEGGTNTGELFF
>TRBV7-2|few|.|TRBJ1-2
TGTGCCAGCAGCTTAATGCCCCGGCAGAGTGGCTACACCTTC
CASSLMPRQSGYTF
>TRBV4-3|once|TRBD1|TRBJ1-3
TGCGCCAGCAGCCAAGAGCAAACAGGGGGGGTTTTTGGAAACACCATATATTTT
CASSQEQTGGVFGNTIYF
>TRBV18|.|.|TRBJ2-7
TGTGCCAGCCCCGAGGCAGGGGATGGCTACGAGCAGTACTTC
CASPEAGDGYEQYF
>TRBV6-1|.|.|TRBJ2-7
TGTGCCAGCACGGGGGGCTATAGCTACGAGCAGTACTTC
CASTGGYSYEQYF